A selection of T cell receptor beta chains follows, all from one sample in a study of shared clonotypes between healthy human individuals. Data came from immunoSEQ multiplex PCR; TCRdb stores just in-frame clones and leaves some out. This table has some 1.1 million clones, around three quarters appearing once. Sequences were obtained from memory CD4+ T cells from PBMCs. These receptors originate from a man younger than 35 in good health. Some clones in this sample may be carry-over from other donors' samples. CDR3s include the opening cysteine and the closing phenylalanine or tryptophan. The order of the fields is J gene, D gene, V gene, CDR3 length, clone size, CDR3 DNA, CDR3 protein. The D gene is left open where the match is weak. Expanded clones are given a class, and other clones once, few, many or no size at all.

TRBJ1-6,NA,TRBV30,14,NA,TGTGCCTGGAGCCGAGGGGAGGTCAATTCACCCCTCCACTTT,CAWSRGEVNSPLHF
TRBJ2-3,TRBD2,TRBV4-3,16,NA,TGCGCCAGCAGCCAAGTGCTAGCGGGAGGGGCAGATACGCAGTATTTT,CASSQVLAGGADTQYF
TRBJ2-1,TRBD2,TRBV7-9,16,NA,TGTGCCAGCAGCCCGGGACTAGGGAACGGGAGGGCTGAGCAGTTCTTC,CASSPGLGNGRAEQFF
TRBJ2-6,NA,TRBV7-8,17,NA,TGTGCCAGCAGCTTACGGGGGAAGAGCTCTGGGGCCAACGTCCTGACTTTC,CASSLRGKSSGANVLTF
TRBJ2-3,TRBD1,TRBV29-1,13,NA,TGCAGCGGCCAGGACAGGGCCCCAGATACGCAGTATTTT,CSGQDRAPDTQYF
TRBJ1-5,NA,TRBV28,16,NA,TGTGCCAGCAGTTACCCCAGGGTAAGGGGCAATCAGCCCCAGCATTTT,CASSYPRVRGNQPQHF
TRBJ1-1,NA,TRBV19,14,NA,TGTGCCAGTAGTATAGGACAGCTGAACACTGAAGCTTTCTTT,CASSIGQLNTEAFF
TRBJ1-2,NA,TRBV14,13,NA,TGTGCCAGCAGCCTCAACTTGAGGTCCGACTACACCTTC,CASSLNLRSDYTF
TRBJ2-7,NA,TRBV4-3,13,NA,TGCGCCAGCAGCCAAGCCGGGGCCTACGAGCAGTACTTC,CASSQAGAYEQYF
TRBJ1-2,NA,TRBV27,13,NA,TGTGCCAGCACGGGGGGGGTTGACTATGGCTACACCTTC,CASTGGVDYGYTF
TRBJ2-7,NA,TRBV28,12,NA,TGTGCCAGCAGTTTAATCCTCTACGAGCAGTACTTC,CASSLILYEQYF
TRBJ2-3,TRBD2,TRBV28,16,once,TGTGCCAGCAGTCCCACTCTAGCGGGGGGGACAGATACGCAGTATTTT,CASSPTLAGGTDTQYF
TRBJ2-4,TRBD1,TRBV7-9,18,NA,TGTGCCAGCAGCTTAGATTCCCGGGCGGCAGGGGGCAAAAACATTCAGTACTTC,CASSLDSRAAGGKNIQYF
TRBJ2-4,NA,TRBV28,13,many,TGTGCCAGCAGTTCTTTAGCCAAAAACATTCAGTACTTC,CASSSLAKNIQYF
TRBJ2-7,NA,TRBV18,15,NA,TGTGCCAGCTCACCGCCCCAGAGGGCCGAGTACGAGCAGTACTTC,CASSPPQRAEYEQYF
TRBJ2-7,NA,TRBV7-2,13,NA,TGTGCCAGCAGCCCGCAGAGGGGATACGAGCAGTACTTC,CASSPQRGYEQYF
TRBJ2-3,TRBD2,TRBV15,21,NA,TGTGCCACCAGCAAAGGAAGGGGACTAGCCCCCCGATCAGGATATACAGATACGCAGTATTTT,CATSKGRGLAPRSGYTDTQYF
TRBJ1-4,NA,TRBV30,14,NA,TGTGCCTGGGGCCCACGCCGTAGCGGTGAAAAACTGTTTTTT,CAWGPRRSGEKLFF
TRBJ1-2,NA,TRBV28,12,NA,TGTGCCAGCAGACCTACAGGTGGTGGCTACACCTTC,CASRPTGGGYTF
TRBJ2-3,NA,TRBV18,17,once,TGTGCCAGCTCACCACCGTTCCTCGGGAGAGGCACAGATACGCAGTATTTT,CASSPPFLGRGTDTQYF
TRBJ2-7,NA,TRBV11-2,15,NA,TGTGCCAGCAGCCCATCGGCAGCGGGTATCTACGAGCAGTACTTC,CASSPSAAGIYEQYF
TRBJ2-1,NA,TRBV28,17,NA,TGTGCCAGCAGTTTAGATTTCGGCGAAGAACCCTACAATGAGCAGTTCTTC,CASSLDFGEEPYNEQFF
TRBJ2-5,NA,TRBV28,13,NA,TGTGCCAGCAGGCCAGCGGGCCGAGAGACCCAGTACTTC,CASRPAGRETQYF
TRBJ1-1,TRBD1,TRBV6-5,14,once,TGTGCCACCGGGGACAGGGGGGACAACACTGAAGCTTTCTTT,CATGDRGDNTEAFF
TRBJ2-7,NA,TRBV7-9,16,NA,TGTGCCAGCAGCTCCCCCCTGCCCCGGCGGGAAAACGAGCAGTACTTC,CASSSPLPRRENEQYF
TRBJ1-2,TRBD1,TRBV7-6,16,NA,TGTGCCAGCAGCAGTAGCAGGGGGCAGAGTGGGGATGGCTACACCTTC,CASSSSRGQSGDGYTF
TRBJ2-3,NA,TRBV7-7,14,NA,TGTGCCAGCAGCTTAGGGACCAGCACAGATACGCAGTATTTT,CASSLGTSTDTQYF